Sequencing of this T cell receptor beta chain was carried out in a study of blood T cell repertoires in COVID-19. Study-level background: There were acute and convalescent COVID-19 samples, and they came from the United States, Italy and Spain. Sources were T cells, B-cell-depleted T cells, or PBMCs; the material itself was cDNA or gDNA.

Trimming removed 5 bases from V and 9 bases from J, with 19 bases in between. CDR3 length: 14 residues. The germline V gene encodes CDR1 WNHNN and CDR2 SYGVQD (reference sequence). In the original processing: Counts of nucleated cells, estimated from reference gene primer amplification, were obtained. This table comes from immunoSEQ multiplex PCR, and its TCRdb copy is limited to in-frame clones, with some not included. D and trimming come from the DNA, and the V and J calls and clone size come from that table. The sample yields 150,000 to 200,000 clones, roughly 90% seen once. The specimen sequenced was peripheral blood. J is TRBJ1-1 and V is TRBV10-1, with D tentatively TRBD1 (5 bases). The clonotype was recovered from a man in his sixties with active or convalescent COVID-19. CDR3 loop: CASSFQGVEGKAFF. CDR3 in DNA: TGCGCCAGCAGTTTTCAGGGTGTCGAAGGGAAAGCTTTCTTT.